This T cell receptor (beta chain) was observed in a study of patients and donors after allogeneic stem cell transplantation. The table lists this clonotype with many counts. Trimming took 3 bases from V and 4 from J; bases not matched to a gene: 4. The germline V gene encodes CDR1 KGHSH and CDR2 LQKENI. This CDR3 spans 15 amino acids. TCRdb recomputed calls from the RT-PCR reads with MiXCR, one row per CDR3 protein. The sample contains roughly 30,000 distinct CDR3 sequences, around 6.8% of which appear only once. Sequenced input: blood, either unsorted or a sorted T cell fraction (not recorded which). The rearrangement links TRBV18 to TRBJ1-1; 11 nucleotides line up with TRBD1. The TCR sequence derives from a human donor who was either an allogeneic HSCT recipient or a stem cell or donor lymphocyte infusion donor (not recorded which). It is not recorded whose cells these are; they may come from a transplant donor. The CDR3 DNA follows: TGTGCCAGCTCACCCCGGGACAGGGGGGGCACTGAAGCTTTCTTT. Translating it yields CASSPRDRGGTEAFF.